This T cell receptor (beta chain) was recovered during a study of T cell changes during pregnancy in multiple sclerosis. This table comes from immunoSEQ multiplex PCR, and its TCRdb copy is limited to in-frame clones, with some not included. The table lists fewer than 150,000 clones, 96% of them singletons. This CDR3 spans 15 amino acids. Losses at the gene ends were 3 bases for V and 3 bases for J; bases not matched to a gene: 5. Germline V gives CDR1 PRHDT, CDR2 FYEKMQ (reference sequence). Specimen: peripheral blood, collected after pregnancy. This sequence was found in a female donor with multiple sclerosis, enrolled in a pregnancy study. The chain recombines TRBV13 with TRBJ2-3; 8 bases fit TRBD1. The CDR3 reads CASSLVRGLTDTQYF. For the CDR3, the DNA is TGTGCCAGCAGCTTGGTCAGGGGGCTAACAGATACGCAGTATTTT.